This T cell receptor (beta chain) was identified during a study of cytomegalovirus exposure and HLA in healthy donors. PCR amplification relied on 60 Vbeta primers (plus 13 Jbeta primers). Using immunoSEQ multiplex PCR, the repertoire was profiled, and TCRdb retains in-frame clones only, with some absent. In the table there are about 130,000 clones, approximately 70% of which are singletons. The CDR3 loop spans 14 amino acids. Germline V CDR1 and CDR2: MNHNS, SASEGT. The V and J ends lost 3 bases and 4 bases respectively, with 12 bases between them. Of note for this clone: Its antigen is not known.

Study-level results: No immune exposure information besides CMV serostatus was available. Sequencing probably produced one cluster of sequence variants that were highly shared. Analysis performed later found 16,000 or so TCR beta sequences associated with HLA alleles at 0.05 false discovery rate. According to the study, around 180 TCR beta chains were cytomegalovirus-associated.

This sequence joins TRBV6-1 and TRBJ1-2; maybe TRBD1 (6 bases). Sequenced input: PBMCs. This TCR derives from a woman aged 60-75 years in good health and CMV-seropositive. CDR3 loop: CASSESSGAYGYTF. In DNA, the CDR3 is TGTGCCAGCAGTGAGTCTTCAGGGGCCTATGGCTACACCTTC.